This is a list of T cell receptor beta chains from one sample in a study of blood T cell repertoires in COVID-19. TCRdb's copy holds only in-frame clones and misses some; the assay was immunoSEQ multiplex PCR. The table shows 200,000 to 300,000 clones, with over 80% occurring only once. Sequencing was carried out using peripheral blood. These receptors were obtained from a woman in her thirties or forties with acute or convalescent COVID-19. The CDR3 runs from the conserved cysteine through the conserved F or W.

V: TRBV3-1/TRBV3-2; CDR3: CASSREGETEAFF
V: TRBV5-5; CDR3: CASSLGPTAYNSPLHF
V: TRBV5-1; CDR3: CASSLVTSGGTQYF
V: TRBV5-4; CDR3: CASSLSVADTQYF
V: TRBV2; CDR3: CATHLGTGGFNEQFF
V: TRBV28; CDR3: CASSLRGQYNEQFF
V: TRBV9; CDR3: CASTARREAGELFF
V: TRBV2; CDR3: CASSVGQGARYTEAFF
V: TRBV27; CDR3: CASSFKKTGSTDTQYF
V: TRBV9; CDR3: CASSITGGYGYTF
V: TRBV5-5; CDR3: CASSQGQGGNSPLHF
V: TRBV19; CDR3: CASSIASYYGYTF
V: TRBV4-1; CDR3: CASSQATGDHQPQHF
V: TRBV4-2; CDR3: CASSLGLAGGPTDTQYF
V: TRBV7-8; CDR3: CASSFNGGSSYNEQFF
V: TRBV5-5; CDR3: CASSLVPTGANEKLFF